This T cell receptor (beta chain) came from a study of T-cell memory formation after mild COVID-19 (dated by TCRdb to about 2021). Background for the entire study: Most TCR sequence clusters were specific to one of the two donors. In a couple of donors, T-cell clones that expanded and contracted after mild COVID-19 were tracked by sequencing TCRalpha and TCRbeta repertoires over time. Two young, previously healthy adult volunteers, one female and one male, were included in the cohort. The full study reports these points: Balanced CD4/CD8 phenotypes were observed for clones contracting from day 15 to 85, whereas a bias towards CD4+ was observed for a second wave of clones expanding from day 15 to 37. SARS-CoV-2 specificity of the second-wave clones peaking on day 37 was not confirmed. Contracting CD4+ clones were located mainly in the CM and EM memory subsets, whereas CD8+ clones were found to be enriched in EMRA. Some responding clones were detected in pre-infection memory, suggesting pre-existing cross-reactive memory T cells joined the SARS-CoV-2 response. The study included only a couple of mild cases, and larger cohorts that include severe cases with pre-infection samples were judged to be necessary.

To note about this clonotype: The antigen it recognizes is unknown. No much larger clonotype is one base removed from it; base qualities were not supplied.

TCRdb names Illumina NovaSeq 6000 as the instrument used. TCRalpha and TCRbeta cDNA libraries were built by 5'RACE with constant-segment primers, adding sample barcodes and unique molecular identifiers. Trizol reagent was used to extract RNA from every sample. Libraries were amplified in two PCR steps, with a second sample barcode and Illumina TruSeq adapters added in the second step. Libraries were sequenced on an Illumina NovaSeq with 2 x 150 bp paired-end reads. The source study handled its data this way. The reads were demultiplexed and collapsed into UMI-guided consensus sequences using migec v1.2.7. Using mixcr v2.1.11, the UMI consensuses were aligned to TRA and TRB V and J templates and assembled into clonotypes. Clonotypes were classified as expanded or contracted when called significant by both edgeR and NoisET, with noise models trained on biological replicates. For edgeR calls, the cutoffs were a false discovery rate-adjusted p below 0.01 and a log2 fold-change threshold of 1. As an exploratory analysis of dynamics, PCA with hierarchical clustering was applied to max-normalized trajectories of the 1000 most abundant clonotypes. The CD4 or CD8 phenotype of responding clones was assigned using the separately sequenced CD4+ and CD8+ repertoires. TCRdb applied fastp at Q25 and MiXCR to the public reads, then kept only in-frame beta chains. Every entry covers one CDR3 protein and lists the most common genes and DNA from its rows. The V and J calls here are based on TCRdb, not the publication. This sample is represented by under 650,000 distinct CDR3 sequences; about 20% of them were singletons. The ten largest account for around 12% of the sample.

In the germline V gene, CDR1 corresponds to SGHRS and CDR2 to YFSETQ. V and J are truncated by 0 bases and 6 bases respectively, leaving an intervening sequence of 9 bases. Its CDR3 holds 14 amino acids, cysteine through phenylalanine. The kept DNA is CDR3 alone, 42 bases in frame from the first base. PBMCs were isolated by Ficoll-Paque density gradient centrifugation. Sequenced sample: PBMCs or a T cell subset sorted from them (not recorded which). This chain is built from TRBV5-1 and TRBJ2-2; a tentative D call is TRBD1 (5 bases match). The receptor's source is an adult woman who had mild COVID-19 (a few samples of this study predate the infection). The sample titles of this study are shuffled in the database, so cell type and time point are left out; the donor was told from shared clones. The nucleotides read TGCGCCAGCAGCTTGGGCGGCAGGGCCGGGGAGCTGTTTTTT. The translation is CASSLGGRAGELFF. Full variable domain (CDR3 extended with the reference TRBV5-1 and TRBJ2-2 proteins): KAGVTQTPRYLIKTRGQQVTLSCSPISGHRSVSWYQQTPGQGLQFLFEYFSETQRNKGNFPGRFSGRQFSNSRSEMNVSTLELGDSALYLCASSLGGRAGELFFGEGSRLTVL.